The entry below describes one T cell receptor (beta chain). This sample was taken from a study of blood T cell repertoires in COVID-19. Study as a whole: Material from acute and convalescent COVID-19 was sourced from the United States, Italy and Spain. Sources were T cells, B-cell-depleted T cells, or PBMCs; the material itself was cDNA or gDNA.

CDR3 length: 17 amino acids. Germline trimming cut 5 bases from V and 1 base from J; bases unmatched to any gene: 9. Looked up from germline, CDR1 is SGHNT and CDR2 is YENEEA. Per the authors' pipeline: Estimated nucleated cell counts came from reference gene primer amplification. Sequenced by immunoSEQ multiplex PCR; TCRdb stores in-frame clones only, minus some. V and J calls and clone size are those listed in that table; D and trimming were worked out from the DNA. This table has roughly 53,000 clones, approximately 80% appearing once. Specimen: peripheral blood. This TCR was sampled from a man between 65 and 85 years old with active or convalescent COVID-19. The genes are TRBV11-3 and TRBJ2-2; 8 nucleotides match TRBD1. CDR3 in amino acids: CASSPGAGGENTGELFF. For the CDR3, the DNA is TGTGCCAGCAGCCCCGGGGCAGGGGGCGAGAACACCGGGGAGCTGTTTTTT.